This T cell receptor beta chain was captured in a study of T-cell reconstitution after alpha-beta-depleted transplantation in children. V was shortened by 2 bases and J by 4 bases, with 10 bases between the two germline ends. From germline, CDR1 is SEHNR and CDR2 FQNEAQ (reference sequence). The CDR3 is 14 amino acids. Findings of the study overall: Day-60 TCRbeta diversity that was high in some patients was derived from surviving recipient T cells and thymic progenitors. Newly produced T cells mostly provided counts and TCRbeta diversity after one year, as hyperexpanded clones declined. Alpha-beta T cells about two months after transplant reportedly derived from several hundred expanded graft clones.

This clonotype appeared a few times. The antigen remains unidentified. This sample's TCRbeta library carried unique molecular identifier barcodes. In TCRdb, the PCR reads were re-called with MiXCR into one record per CDR3 protein. Here the sample spans 670,000 or so distinct CDR3 sequences, 10% to 15% being singletons. The chain employs TRBV7-9 and TRBJ2-3; D gene unclear. The source material was PBMCs, sampled before TCRalphabeta/CD19-depleted stem cell transplant. The TCR was taken from a girl aged 2 to 9 with congenital amegakaryocytic thrombocytopenia, due to receive a stem cell transplant. The CDR3 region has the DNA TGTGCCAGCAGCTTATTGAGTAGTGCAGATACGCAGTATTTT. This sequence encodes CASSLLSSADTQYF.